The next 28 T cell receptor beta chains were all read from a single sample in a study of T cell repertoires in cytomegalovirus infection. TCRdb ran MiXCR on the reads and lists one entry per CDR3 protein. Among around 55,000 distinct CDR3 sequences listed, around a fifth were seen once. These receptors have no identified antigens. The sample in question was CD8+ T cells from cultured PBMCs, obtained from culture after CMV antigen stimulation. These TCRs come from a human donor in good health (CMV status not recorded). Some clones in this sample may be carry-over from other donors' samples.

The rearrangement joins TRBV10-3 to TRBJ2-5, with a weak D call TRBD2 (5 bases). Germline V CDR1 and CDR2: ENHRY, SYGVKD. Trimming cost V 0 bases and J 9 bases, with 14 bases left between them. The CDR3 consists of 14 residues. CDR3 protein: CAISESEAERPQYF. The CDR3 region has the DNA TGTGCCATCAGTGAGTCGGAGGCGGAGAGGCCCCAGTACTTC.

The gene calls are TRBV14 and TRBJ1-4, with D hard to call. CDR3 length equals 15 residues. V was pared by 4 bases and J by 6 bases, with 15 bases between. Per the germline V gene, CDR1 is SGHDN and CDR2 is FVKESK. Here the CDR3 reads CASSPRGGYDEKLFF. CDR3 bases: TGTGCCAGCAGCCCCCGTGGAGGTTATGATGAAAAACTGTTTTTT. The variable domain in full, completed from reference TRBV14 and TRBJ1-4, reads EAGVTQFPSHSVIEKGQTVTLRCDPISGHDNLYWYRRVMGKEIKFLLHFVKESKQDESGMPNNRFLAERTGGTYSTLKVQPAELEDSGVYFCASSPRGGYDEKLFFGSGTQLSVL.

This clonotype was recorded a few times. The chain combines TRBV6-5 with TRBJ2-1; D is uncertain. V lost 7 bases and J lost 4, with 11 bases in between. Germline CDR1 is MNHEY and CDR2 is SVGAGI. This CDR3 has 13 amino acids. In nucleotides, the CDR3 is TGTGCCAGCAAAGATCTGGGTTACAATGAGCAGTTCTTC. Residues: CASKDLGYNEQFF.

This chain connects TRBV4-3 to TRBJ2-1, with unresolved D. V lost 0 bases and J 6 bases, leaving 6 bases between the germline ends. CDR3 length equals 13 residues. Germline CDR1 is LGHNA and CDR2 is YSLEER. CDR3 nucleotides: TGCGCCAGCAGCCAAGATCTGGGCAATGAGCAGTTCTTC. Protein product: CASSQDLGNEQFF.

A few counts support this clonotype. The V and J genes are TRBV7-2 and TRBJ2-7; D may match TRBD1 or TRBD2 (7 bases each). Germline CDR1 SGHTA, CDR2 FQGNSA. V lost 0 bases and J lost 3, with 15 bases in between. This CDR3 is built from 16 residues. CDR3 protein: CASSLASGGGVYEQYF. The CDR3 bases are TGTGCCAGCAGCTTAGCGTCAGGGGGGGGCGTCTACGAGCAGTACTTC.

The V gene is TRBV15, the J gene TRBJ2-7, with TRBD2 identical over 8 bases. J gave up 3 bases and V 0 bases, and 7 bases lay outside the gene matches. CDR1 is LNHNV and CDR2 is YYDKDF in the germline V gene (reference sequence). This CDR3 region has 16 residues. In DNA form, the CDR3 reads TGTGCCACCAGCAGAGATATAAGCGGGAGAAGCTACGAGCAGTACTTC. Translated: CATSRDISGRSYEQYF.

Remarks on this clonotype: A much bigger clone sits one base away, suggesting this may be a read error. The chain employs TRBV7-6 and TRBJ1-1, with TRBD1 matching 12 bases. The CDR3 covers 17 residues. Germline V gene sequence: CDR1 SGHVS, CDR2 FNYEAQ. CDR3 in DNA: TGTGTCAGCAGCCCAGCCGGGACAGGGGGCCCAGACACTGAAGCTTTCTTT. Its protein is CVSSPAGTGGPDTEAFF. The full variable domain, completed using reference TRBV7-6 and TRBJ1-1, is GAGVSQSPRYKVTKRGQDVALRCDPISGHVSLYWYRQALGQGPEFLTYFNYEAQQDKSGLPNDRFSAERPEGSISTLTIQRTEQRDSAMYRCVSSPAGTGGPDTEAFFGQGTRLTVV.

The CDR3 region has the DNA TGTGCCAGCAGCTTTCCGACTAGCGCCGAGCAGTACTTC. Its protein is CASSFPTSAEQYF. V and J are TRBV7-9 and TRBJ2-7; TRBD2 aligns across 8 bases. This CDR3 spans 13 amino acids. The germline gives CDR1 SEHNR, CDR2 FQNEAQ (reference sequence). V dropped 3 bases and J dropped 6; count of bases not matched to a gene: 4.

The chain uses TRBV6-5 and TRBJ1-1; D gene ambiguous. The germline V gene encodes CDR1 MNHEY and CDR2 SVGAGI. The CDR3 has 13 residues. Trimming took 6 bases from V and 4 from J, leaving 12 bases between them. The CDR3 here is CASSPGTLTEAFF. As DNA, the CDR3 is TGTGCCAGCAGCCCCGGCACCCTCACTGAAGCTTTCTTT.

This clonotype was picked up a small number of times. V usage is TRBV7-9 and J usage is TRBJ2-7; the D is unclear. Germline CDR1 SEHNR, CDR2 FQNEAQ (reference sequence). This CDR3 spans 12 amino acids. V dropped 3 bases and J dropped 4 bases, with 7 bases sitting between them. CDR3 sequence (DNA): TGTGCCAGCAGCTTTAACATGTACGAGCAGTACTTC. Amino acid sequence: CASSFNMYEQYF.

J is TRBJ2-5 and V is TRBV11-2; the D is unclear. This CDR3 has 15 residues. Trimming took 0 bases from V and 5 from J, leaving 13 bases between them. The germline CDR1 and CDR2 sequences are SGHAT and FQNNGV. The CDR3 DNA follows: TGTGCCAGCAGCTTAGATATCCCACTCCTTGAGACCCAGTACTTC. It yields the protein CASSLDIPLLETQYF.

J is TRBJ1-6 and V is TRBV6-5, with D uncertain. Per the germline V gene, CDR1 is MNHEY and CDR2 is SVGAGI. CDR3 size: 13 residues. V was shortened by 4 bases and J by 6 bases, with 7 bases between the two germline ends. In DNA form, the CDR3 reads TGTGCCAGCAGTTTCGGCGCTAATTCACCCCTCCACTTT. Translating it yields CASSFGANSPLHF.

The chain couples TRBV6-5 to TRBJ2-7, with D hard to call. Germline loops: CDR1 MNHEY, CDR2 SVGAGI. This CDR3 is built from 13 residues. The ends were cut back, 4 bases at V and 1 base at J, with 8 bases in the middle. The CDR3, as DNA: TGTGCCAGCAGTTCTGGAGTTTCCTACGAGCAGTACTTC. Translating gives CASSSGVSYEQYF.

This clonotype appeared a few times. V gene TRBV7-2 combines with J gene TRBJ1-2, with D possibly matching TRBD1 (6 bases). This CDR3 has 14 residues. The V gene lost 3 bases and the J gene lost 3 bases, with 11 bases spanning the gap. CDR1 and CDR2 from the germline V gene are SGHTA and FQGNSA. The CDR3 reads CASSLGPGDYGYTF. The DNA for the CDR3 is TGTGCCAGCAGCTTGGGGCCAGGGGACTATGGCTACACCTTC. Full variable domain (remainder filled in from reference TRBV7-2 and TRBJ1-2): GAGVSQSPSNKVTEKGKDVELRCDPISGHTALYWYRQSLGQGLEFLIYFQGNSAPDKSGLPSDRFSAERTGGSVSTLTIQRTQQEDSAVYLCASSLGPGDYGYTFGSGTRLTVV.

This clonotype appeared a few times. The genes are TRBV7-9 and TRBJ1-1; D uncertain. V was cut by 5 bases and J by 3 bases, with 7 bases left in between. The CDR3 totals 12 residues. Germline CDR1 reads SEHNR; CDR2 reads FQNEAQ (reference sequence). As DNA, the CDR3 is TGTGCCAGCAGCCGCGTGGACACTGAAGCTTTCTTT. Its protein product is CASSRVDTEAFF. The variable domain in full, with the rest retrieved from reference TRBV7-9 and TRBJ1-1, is DTGVSQNPRHKITKRGQNVTFRCDPISEHNRLYWYRQTLGQGPEFLTYFQNEAQLEKSRLLSDRFSAERPKGSFSTLEIQRTEQGDSAMYLCASSRVDTEAFFGQGTRLTVV.

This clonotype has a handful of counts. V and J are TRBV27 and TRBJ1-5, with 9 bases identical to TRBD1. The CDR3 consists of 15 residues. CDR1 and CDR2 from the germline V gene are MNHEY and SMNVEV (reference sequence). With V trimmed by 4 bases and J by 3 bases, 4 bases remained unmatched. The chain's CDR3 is CASSYGTGNNQPQHF. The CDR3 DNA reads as TGTGCCAGCAGTTACGGGACAGGGAACAATCAGCCCCAGCATTTT.

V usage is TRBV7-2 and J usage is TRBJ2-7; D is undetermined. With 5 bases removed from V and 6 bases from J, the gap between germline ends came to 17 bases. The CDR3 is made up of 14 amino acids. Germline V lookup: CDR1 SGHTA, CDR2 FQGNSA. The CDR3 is CASSDRHGSLEQYF. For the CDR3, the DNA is TGTGCCAGCAGCGATCGACACGGATCTCTCGAGCAGTACTTC. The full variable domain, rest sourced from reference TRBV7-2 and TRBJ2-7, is GAGVSQSPSNKVTEKGKDVELRCDPISGHTALYWYRQSLGQGLEFLIYFQGNSAPDKSGLPSDRFSAERTGGSVSTLTIQRTQQEDSAVYLCASSDRHGSLEQYFGPGTRLTVT.

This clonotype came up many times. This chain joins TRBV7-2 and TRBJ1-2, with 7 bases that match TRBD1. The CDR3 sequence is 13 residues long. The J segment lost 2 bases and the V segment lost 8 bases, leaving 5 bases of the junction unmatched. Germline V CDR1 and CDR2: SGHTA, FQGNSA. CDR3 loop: CASARGQNYGYTF. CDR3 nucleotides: TGTGCCAGCGCTCGGGGACAGAACTATGGCTACACCTTC.

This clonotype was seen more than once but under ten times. Here the CDR3 DNA reads TGTGCCAGCAGTTACAACCCCACTGAAGCTTTCTTT. Translated, it gives CASSYNPTEAFF. The gene calls are TRBV6-2 or TRBV6-3 and TRBJ1-1; D is unresolved. The CDR3 runs to 12 residues. Trimming cost V 2 bases and J 4 bases, with 5 bases left between them. Germline CDR1 MNHEY, CDR2 SVGEGT.

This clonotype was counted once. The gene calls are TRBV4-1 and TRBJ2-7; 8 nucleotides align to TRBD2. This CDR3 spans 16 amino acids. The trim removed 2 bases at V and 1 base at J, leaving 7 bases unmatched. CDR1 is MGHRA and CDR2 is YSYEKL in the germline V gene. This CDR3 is CASSQSTSGRSYEQYF. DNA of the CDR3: TGCGCCAGCAGCCAAAGCACCAGCGGGAGATCCTACGAGCAGTACTTC.

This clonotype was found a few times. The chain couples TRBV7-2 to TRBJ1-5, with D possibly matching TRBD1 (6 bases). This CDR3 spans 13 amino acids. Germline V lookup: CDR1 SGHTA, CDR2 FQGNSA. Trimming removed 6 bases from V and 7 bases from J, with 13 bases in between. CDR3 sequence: CASSPQGGQPQHF. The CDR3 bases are TGTGCCAGCAGTCCACAGGGAGGGCAGCCCCAGCATTTT.

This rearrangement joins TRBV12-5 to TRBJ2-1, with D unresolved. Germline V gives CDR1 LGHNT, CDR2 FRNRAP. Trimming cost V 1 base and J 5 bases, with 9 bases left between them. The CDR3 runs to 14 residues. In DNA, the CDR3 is TGTGCTAGTGGTTTGGAGGCTCTGAACAATGAGCAGTTCTTC. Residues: CASGLEALNNEQFF. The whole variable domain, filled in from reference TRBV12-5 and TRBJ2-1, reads DARVTQTPRHKVTEMGQEVTMRCQPILGHNTVFWYRQTMMQGLELLAYFRNRAPLDDSGMPKDRFSAEMPDATLATLKIQPSEPRDSAVYFCASGLEALNNEQFFGPGTRLTVL.

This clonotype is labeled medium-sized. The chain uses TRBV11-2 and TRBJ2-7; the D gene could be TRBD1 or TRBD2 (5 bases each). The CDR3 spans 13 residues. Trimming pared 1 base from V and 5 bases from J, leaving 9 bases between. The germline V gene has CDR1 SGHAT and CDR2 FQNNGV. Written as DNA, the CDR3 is TGTGCCAGCAGCTTAGTGGGACGTGACGAGCAGTACTTC. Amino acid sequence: CASSLVGRDEQYF. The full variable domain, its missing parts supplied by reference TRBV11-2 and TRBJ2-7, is EAGVAQSPRYKIIEKRQSVAFWCNPISGHATLYWYQQILGQGPKLLIQFQNNGVVDDSQLPKDRFSAERLKGVDSTLKIQPAKLEDSAVYLCASSLVGRDEQYFGPGTRLTVT.

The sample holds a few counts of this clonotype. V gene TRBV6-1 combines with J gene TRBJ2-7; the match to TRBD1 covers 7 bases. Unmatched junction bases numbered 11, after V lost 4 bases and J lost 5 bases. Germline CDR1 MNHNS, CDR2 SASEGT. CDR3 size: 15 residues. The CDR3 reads CASSVPGQRLDEQYF. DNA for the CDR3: TGTGCCAGCAGTGTACCGGGACAGAGATTGGACGAGCAGTACTTC.

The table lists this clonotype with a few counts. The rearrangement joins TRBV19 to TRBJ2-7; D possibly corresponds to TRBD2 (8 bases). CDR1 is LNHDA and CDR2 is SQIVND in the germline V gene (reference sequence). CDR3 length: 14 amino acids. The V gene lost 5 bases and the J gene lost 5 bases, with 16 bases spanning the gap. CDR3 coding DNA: TGTGCCAGTAGTGACGGGAGGGGGCCAAACGAGCAGTACTTC. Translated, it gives CASSDGRGPNEQYF.

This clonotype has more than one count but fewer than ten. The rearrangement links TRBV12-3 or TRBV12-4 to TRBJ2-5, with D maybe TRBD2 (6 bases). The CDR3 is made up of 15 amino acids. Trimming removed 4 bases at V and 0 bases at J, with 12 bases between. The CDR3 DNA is TGTGCCAGCAGTTGGGACGGGAGTCACCAAGAGACCCAGTACTTC. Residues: CASSWDGSHQETQYF.

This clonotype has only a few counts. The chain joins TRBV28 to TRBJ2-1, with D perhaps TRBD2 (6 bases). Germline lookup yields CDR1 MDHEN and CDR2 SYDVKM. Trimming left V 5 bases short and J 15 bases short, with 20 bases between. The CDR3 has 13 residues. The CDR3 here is CASSLRGTQSRFF. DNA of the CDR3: TGTGCCAGCAGTCTCCGCGGGACGCAGAGTCGGTTCTTC.

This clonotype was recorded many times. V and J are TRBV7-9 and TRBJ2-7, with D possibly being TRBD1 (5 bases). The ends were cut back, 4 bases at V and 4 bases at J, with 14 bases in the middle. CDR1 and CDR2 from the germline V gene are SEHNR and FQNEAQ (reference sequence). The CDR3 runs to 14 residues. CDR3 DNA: TGTGCCAGCAGCTCGACAGATCTTAAGTACGAGCAGTACTTC. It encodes CASSSTDLKYEQYF.